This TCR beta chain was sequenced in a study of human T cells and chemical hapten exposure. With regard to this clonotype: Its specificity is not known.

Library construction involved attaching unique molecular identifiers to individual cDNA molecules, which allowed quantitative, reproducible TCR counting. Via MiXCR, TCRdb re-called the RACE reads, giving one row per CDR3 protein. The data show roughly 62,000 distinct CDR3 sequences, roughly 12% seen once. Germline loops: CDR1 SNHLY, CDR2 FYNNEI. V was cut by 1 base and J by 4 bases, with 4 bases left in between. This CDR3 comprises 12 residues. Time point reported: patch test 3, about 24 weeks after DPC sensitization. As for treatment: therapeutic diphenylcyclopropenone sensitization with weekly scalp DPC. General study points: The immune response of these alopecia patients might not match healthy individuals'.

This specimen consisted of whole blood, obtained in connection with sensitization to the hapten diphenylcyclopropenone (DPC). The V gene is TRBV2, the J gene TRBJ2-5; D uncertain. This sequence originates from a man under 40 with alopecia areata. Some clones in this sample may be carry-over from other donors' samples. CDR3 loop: CASSEEGETQYF. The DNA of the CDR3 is TGTGCCAGCAGTGAAGAGGGAGAGACCCAGTACTTC.